This TCR beta chain derives from a study of T-cell reconstitution after alpha-beta-depleted transplantation in children. The sample holds a few counts of this clonotype. CDR1 is LGHNA, CDR2 YNFKEQ, per germline. This CDR3 comprises 13 residues. V was cut by 2 bases and J by 5 bases, with 7 bases left in between. Preparation of the TCRbeta library used unique molecular identifiers. MiXCR was run by TCRdb on the PCR reads, yielding one entry per CDR3 protein. The sample carries hundreds of thousands of distinct CDR3 sequences, roughly 11% recorded once. The origin of this receptor is a child under two years old with acute myeloid leukemia, due to receive a stem cell transplant. The chain is built from TRBV4-2 and TRBJ1-5, with unresolved D. The input for sequencing was PBMCs, taken before TCRalphabeta/CD19-depleted stem cell transplant. The CDR3: CASSQKTDQPQHF. CDR3 nucleotide sequence: TGTGCCAGCAGCCAAAAAACCGATCAGCCCCAGCATTTT.